A selection of T cell receptor beta chains follows, all from one sample in a study of response to subunit inactivated influenza vaccine. TCRdb independently ran MiXCR on the RT-PCR reads; one entry per CDR3 protein. The repertoire consists of around 490,000 distinct CDR3 sequences, with less than 10% occurring once and the leading ten covering 10% to 15%. The sequencing here drew on PBMCs from blood, taken about 24 months after vaccination. The receptors come from a man aged 50 to 69 who received an inactivated influenza vaccine. CDR3s include the opening cysteine and the closing phenylalanine or tryptophan. A D gene is named only where the DNA matches it firmly. The size of a clone is reported for some rows only, either as once, few or many, or as a class for expanded clones.

few,TRBV20-1,TRBJ2-7,TRBD2,13,CSARGTRKYEQYF,TGCAGTGCTAGAGGGACTAGAAAATACGAGCAGTACTTC
few,TRBV5-1,TRBJ2-2,TRBD2,17,CASSGGLAGPNTGELFF,TGCGCCAGCAGCGGGGGACTAGCGGGACCGAACACCGGGGAGCTGTTTTTT
NA,TRBV19,TRBJ2-1,TRBD1,16,CASSSPGQGRYNEQFF,TGTGCCAGTAGTAGCCCGGGACAGGGGAGGTACAATGAGCAGTTCTTC
NA,TRBV5-1,TRBJ2-5,NA,12,CASSLERGTQYF,TGCGCCAGCAGCTTGGAGAGGGGGACCCAGTACTTC
many,TRBV28,TRBJ2-2,TRBD1,16,CASSPSGQGNTGELFF,TGTGCCAGCAGTCCCTCGGGACAGGGTAACACCGGGGAGCTGTTTTTT
many,TRBV12-3/TRBV12-4,TRBJ2-1,TRBD2,15,CASRIGTSRYNEQFF,TGTGCCAGCAGGATCGGGACTAGCCGGTACAATGAGCAGTTCTTC
few,TRBV18,TRBJ2-3,TRBD1,15,CASSPQGANGDTQYF,TGTGCCAGCTCACCACAGGGGGCCAATGGGGATACGCAGTATTTT
few,TRBV6-1,TRBJ2-5,NA,14,CASSEAVYQETQYF,TGTGCCAGCAGTGAAGCAGTGTACCAAGAGACCCAGTACTTC
NA,TRBV7-2,TRBJ2-5,TRBD1,16,CASSSPGQGVQETQYF,TGTGCCAGCAGCTCTCCGGGACAGGGGGTCCAAGAGACCCAGTACTTC
NA,TRBV7-3,TRBJ1-1,NA,12,CASSLKRKKAFF,TGTGCCAGCAGCTTAAAGCGAAAGAAGGCTTTCTTT
few,TRBV28,TRBJ2-7,TRBD2,14,CASRPSGGAIEQYF,TGTGCCAGCAGACCTAGCGGGGGGGCGATCGAGCAGTACTTC
few,TRBV12-3/TRBV12-4,TRBJ2-3,NA,13,CASRPASTDTQYF,TGTGCCAGCAGACCAGCTAGCACAGATACGCAGTATTTT
many,TRBV7-2,TRBJ2-3,NA,14,CASRLGLSTDTQYF,TGTGCCAGCAGATTGGGGCTGAGCACAGATACGCAGTATTTT
NA,TRBV6-5,TRBJ2-5,NA,13,CASSYYGAETQYF,TGTGCCAGCAGTTACTACGGGGCCGAGACCCAGTACTTC
many,TRBV27,TRBJ2-1,NA,20,CASRPTRPGQTRTYNEEQFF,TGTGCCAGCAGACCCACTCGGCCCGGGCAGACAAGGACTTACAATGAGGAGCAGTTCTTC
few,TRBV20-1,TRBJ2-3,NA,15,CSARELGAGTDTQYF,TGCAGTGCTAGAGAGTTGGGGGCTGGCACAGATACGCAGTATTTT
NA,TRBV20-1,TRBJ2-3,NA,14,CSAGRRGVTDTQYF,TGCAGTGCTGGTAGAAGAGGGGTCACAGATACGCAGTATTTT
NA,TRBV4-3,TRBJ1-5,NA,14,CASSQTRGSQPQHF,TGCGCCAGCAGCCAAACCCGGGGGTCTCAGCCCCAGCATTTT
NA,TRBV3-1,TRBJ2-7,NA,13,CASSQVRVYEQYF,TGTGCCAGCAGCCAGGTACGGGTCTACGAGCAGTACTTC
NA,TRBV10-1,TRBJ2-1,NA,17,CASSESKRVGIYNEQFF,TGCGCCAGCAGTGAGTCGAAACGGGTTGGTATCTACAATGAGCAGTTCTTC
NA,TRBV29-1,TRBJ2-1,TRBD2,16,CSVASLGLAEYNEQFF,TGCAGCGTTGCTTCCTTAGGGCTAGCGGAGTACAATGAGCAGTTCTTC
NA,TRBV5-1,TRBJ2-1,NA,15,CASNLLDSSYNEQFF,TGCGCCAGCAACCTACTCGACAGCTCCTACAATGAGCAGTTCTTC
NA,TRBV29-1,TRBJ2-4,TRBD1,13,CSGSGTGGNIQYF,TGCAGCGGATCCGGAACAGGGGGAAACATTCAGTACTTC
NA,TRBV29-1,TRBJ2-5,TRBD1,13,CSVGDSSQETQYF,TGCAGCGTTGGGGACAGTTCACAAGAGACCCAGTACTTC
few,TRBV25-1,TRBJ2-5,NA,12,CASSDFSETQYF,TGTGCCAGCAGTGATTTTAGTGAGACCCAGTACTTC
few,TRBV15,TRBJ1-2,NA,14,CATSRDRVGYGYTF,TGTGCCACCAGCAGAGACCGGGTAGGGTATGGCTACACCTTC
NA,TRBV7-9,TRBJ1-4,NA,12,CASSRALEKLFF,TGTGCCAGCAGCCGGGCCCTTGAAAAACTGTTTTTT
NA,TRBV5-6,TRBJ2-4,TRBD1,22,CASSFLRGQGLQRLLAKNIQYF,TGTGCCAGCAGCTTTCTCAGGGGACAGGGGCTCCAACGACTACTGGCCAAAAACATTCAGTACTTC
NA,TRBV5-4,TRBJ1-1,NA,13,CASSSRELTEAFF,TGTGCCAGCAGCTCTAGGGAACTCACTGAAGCTTTCTTT
few,TRBV9,TRBJ2-1,NA,17,CASSVDQWEESYNEQFF,TGTGCCAGCAGCGTAGATCAGTGGGAAGAATCCTACAATGAGCAGTTCTTC
few,TRBV2,TRBJ1-4,NA,10,CASWREKLFF,TGTGCCAGCTGGAGAGAAAAACTGTTTTTT